This TCR beta chain appears in the sequencing data of a study of beta chain features in type 1 diabetes. The whole isolated RNA underwent reverse transcription, so sequencing captured expressed TCRB transcripts. Method: immunoSEQ multiplex PCR; TCRdb's copy keeps in-frame clones and lacks some. The sample holds about half a million clones; about an eighth are singletons and the top ten take 0.046%. The CDR3 is 15 residues long. V dropped 3 bases and J dropped 0 bases, with 9 bases sitting between them. Germline CDR1 and CDR2: LGHNA and YSLEER. This clone has just a few counts. The antigen remains unidentified. Study-wide results and limits: The similarity of naive, central memory and Treg TCRB repertoires appeared greater among patients than among healthy donors.

A CD45RO/CCR7/CD25/CD127/CD95/CD27 panel sorted naive, central memory, regulatory and stem cell-like memory CD4+ cells. What was sequenced was naive CD4+ T cells from blood. This TCR derives from a woman under 30 in good health. The chain employs TRBV4-3 and TRBJ2-1; no clear D. CDR3 protein: CASSQGRSSYNEQFF. For the CDR3, the DNA is TGCGCCAGCAGCCAGGGCCGGAGCTCCTACAATGAGCAGTTCTTC.